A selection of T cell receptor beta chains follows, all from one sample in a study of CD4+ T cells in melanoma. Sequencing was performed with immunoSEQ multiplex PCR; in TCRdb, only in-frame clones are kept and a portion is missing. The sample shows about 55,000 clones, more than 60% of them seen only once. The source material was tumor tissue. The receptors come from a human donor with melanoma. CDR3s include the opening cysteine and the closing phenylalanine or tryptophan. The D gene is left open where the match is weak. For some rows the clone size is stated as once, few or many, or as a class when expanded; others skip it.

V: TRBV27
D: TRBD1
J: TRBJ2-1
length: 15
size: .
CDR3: CASSLDRVSYNEQFF
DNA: TGTGCCAGCAGTTTGGACAGGGTAAGCTACAATGAGCAGTTCTTC

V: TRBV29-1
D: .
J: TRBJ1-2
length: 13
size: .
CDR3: CSATGAGEYGYTF
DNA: TGCAGCGCCACGGGGGCAGGGGAGTATGGCTACACCTTC

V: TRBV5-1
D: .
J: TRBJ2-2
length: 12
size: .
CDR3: CASSRDAGELFF
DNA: TGCGCCAGCAGCAGGGACGCCGGGGAGCTGTTTTTT

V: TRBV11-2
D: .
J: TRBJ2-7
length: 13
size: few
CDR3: CASSLFAGYEQYF
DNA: TGTGCCAGCAGCTTATTTGCTGGTTACGAGCAGTACTTC

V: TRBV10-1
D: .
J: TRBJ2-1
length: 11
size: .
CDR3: CASIHGSEQFF
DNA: TGCGCCAGCATTCACGGGTCCGAGCAGTTCTTC

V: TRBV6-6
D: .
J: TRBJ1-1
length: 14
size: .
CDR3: CASSYSPGNTEAFF
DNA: TGTGCCAGCAGTTACTCGCCGGGGAACACTGAAGCTTTCTTT

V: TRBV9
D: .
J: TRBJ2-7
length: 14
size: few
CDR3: CASSALGTSDEQYF
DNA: TGTGCCAGCAGCGCACTCGGGACGTCGGACGAGCAGTACTTC

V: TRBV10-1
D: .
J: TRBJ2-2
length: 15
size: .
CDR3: CASSEWGLDTGELFF
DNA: TGCGCCAGCAGTGAGTGGGGGCTCGACACCGGGGAGCTGTTTTTT

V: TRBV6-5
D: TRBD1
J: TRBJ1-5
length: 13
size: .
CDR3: CASRPQGGQPQHF
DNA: TGTGCCAGCAGACCACAGGGGGGCCAGCCCCAGCATTTT

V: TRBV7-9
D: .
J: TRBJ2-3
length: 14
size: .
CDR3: CASSLGREADTQYF
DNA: TGTGCCAGCAGCTTGGGTAGGGAGGCAGATACGCAGTATTTT

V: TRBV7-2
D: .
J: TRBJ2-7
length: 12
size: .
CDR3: CASSHRTYEQYF
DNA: TGTGCCAGCAGCCACCGAACCTACGAGCAGTACTTC

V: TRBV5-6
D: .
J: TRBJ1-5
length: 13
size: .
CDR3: CASSPPRGQPQHF
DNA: TGTGCCAGCAGCCCGCCCCGGGGTCAGCCCCAGCATTTT

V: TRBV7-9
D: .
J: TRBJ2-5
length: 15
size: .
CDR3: CASSLVVGYQETQYF
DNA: TGTGCCAGCAGCTTAGTCGTTGGGTACCAAGAGACCCAGTACTTC

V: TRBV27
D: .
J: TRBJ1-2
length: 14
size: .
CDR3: CASSPQQYTEGYTF
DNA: TGTGCCAGCAGTCCCCAACAATACACGGAGGGCTACACCTTC

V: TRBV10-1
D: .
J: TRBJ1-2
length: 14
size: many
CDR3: CASSEDWIRDGYTF
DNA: TGCGCCAGCAGTGAGGACTGGATCAGGGATGGCTACACCTTC

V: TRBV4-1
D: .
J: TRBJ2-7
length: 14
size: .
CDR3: CASSQAPGLYEQYF
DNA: TGCGCCAGCAGCCAGGCCCCTGGCCTCTACGAGCAGTACTTC

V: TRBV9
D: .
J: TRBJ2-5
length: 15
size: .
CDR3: CASSGGQGLGETQYF
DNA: TGTGCCAGCAGCGGGGGGCAGGGTCTGGGGGAGACCCAGTACTTC

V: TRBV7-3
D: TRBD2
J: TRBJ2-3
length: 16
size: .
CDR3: CASSLVGGGAWDTQYF
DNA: TGTGCCAGCAGCTTAGTTGGCGGGGGGGCCTGGGATACGCAGTATTTT

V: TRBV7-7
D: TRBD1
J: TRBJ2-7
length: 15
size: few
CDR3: CASSLGRGPTYEQYF
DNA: TGTGCTAGCAGCTTAGGCAGGGGGCCGACCTACGAGCAGTACTTC

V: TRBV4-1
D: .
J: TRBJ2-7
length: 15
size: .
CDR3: CASSPDKGFSYEQYF
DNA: TGCGCCAGCAGCCCAGATAAGGGATTTAGCTACGAGCAGTACTTC

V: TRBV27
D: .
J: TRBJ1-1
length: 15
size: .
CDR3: CASSPPPDRNTEAFF
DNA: TGTGCCAGCAGTCCACCCCCGGACAGGAACACTGAAGCTTTCTTT

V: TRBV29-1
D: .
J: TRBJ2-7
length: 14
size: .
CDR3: CSVAAGQRVYEQYF
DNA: TGCAGCGTGGCCGCGGGACAGAGGGTGTACGAGCAGTACTTC

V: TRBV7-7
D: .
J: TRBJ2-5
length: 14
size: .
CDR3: CASSLKEDAETQYF
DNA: TGTGCTAGCAGCCTCAAGGAGGATGCGGAGACCCAGTACTTC

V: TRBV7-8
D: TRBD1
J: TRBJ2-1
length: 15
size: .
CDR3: CASSLGTGEVEWQFF
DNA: TGTGCCAGCAGCTTAGGGACAGGGGAAGTAGAGTGGCAGTTCTTC

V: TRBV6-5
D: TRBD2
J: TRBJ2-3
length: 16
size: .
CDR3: CASSYSPSGDTDTQYF
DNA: TGTGCCAGCAGTTACTCGCCTAGCGGGGATACAGATACGCAGTATTTT

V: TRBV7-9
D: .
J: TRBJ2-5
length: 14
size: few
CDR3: CASSLSLGVETQYF
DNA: TGTGCCAGCAGCTTATCCTTAGGGGTAGAGACCCAGTACTTC

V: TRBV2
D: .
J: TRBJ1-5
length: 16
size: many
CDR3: CASSEMGQGVGGPQHF
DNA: TGTGCCAGCAGTGAAATGGGGCAGGGAGTTGGGGGACCCCAGCATTTT

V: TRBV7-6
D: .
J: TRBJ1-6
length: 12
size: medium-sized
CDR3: CASSGASRDLHF
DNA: TGTGCCAGCAGCGGAGCCTCAAGGGACCTCCACTTT

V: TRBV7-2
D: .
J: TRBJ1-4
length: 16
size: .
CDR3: CASSLGGRTTNEKLFF
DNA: TGTGCCAGCAGCTTAGGAGGACGCACAACTAATGAAAAACTGTTTTTT

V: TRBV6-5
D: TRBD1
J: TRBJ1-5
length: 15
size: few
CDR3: CASSYSGQGRQPQHF
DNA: TGTGCCAGCAGTTACTCTGGACAGGGCAGGCAGCCCCAGCATTTT

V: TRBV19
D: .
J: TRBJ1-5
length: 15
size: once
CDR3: CASRRNRNSNQPQHF
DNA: TGTGCCAGTAGACGAAACAGGAATAGCAATCAGCCCCAGCATTTT

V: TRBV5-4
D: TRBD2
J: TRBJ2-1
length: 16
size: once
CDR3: CASSLLSGGAYNEQFF
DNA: TGTGCCAGCAGCTTACTCAGCGGGGGGGCCTACAATGAGCAGTTCTTC

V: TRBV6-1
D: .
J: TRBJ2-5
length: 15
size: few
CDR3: CASSKVTGPSETQYF
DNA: TGTGCCAGCAGTAAGGTGACAGGTCCGTCGGAGACCCAGTACTTC